This T cell receptor beta chain was profiled in a study of blood T cell repertoires in COVID-19. Across the whole study: COVID-19 samples collected from the United States, Italy and Spain covered acute and convalescent phases. T cells, B-cell-depleted T cells, or PBMCs supplied cDNA or gDNA.

In the authors' workflow: Counts of nucleated cells, estimated from reference gene primer amplification, were obtained. The method was immunoSEQ multiplex PCR; TCRdb's version includes in-frame clones alone and lacks a portion of them. Clone size and the V and J calls come from that table; the DNA yielded D and trimming. This sample has some 120,000 clones; over 80% occur once, and the top ten carry around 11%. This CDR3 is built from 13 residues. Germline CDR1 and CDR2: SGDLS and YYNGEE. The V end was cut by 5 bases, the J end by 5 bases, with 11 bases between. Sequenced: peripheral blood. The TCR was taken from a man in his sixties with acute or convalescent COVID-19. The genes are TRBV9 and TRBJ1-5; no firm D call. Here the CDR3 DNA reads TGTGCCAGCAGTGGGGAGGGTTATCAGCCCCAGCATTTT. This gives the protein CASSGEGYQPQHF.